This T cell receptor beta chain comes out of a study of blood T cell repertoires in COVID-19. Germline V lookup: CDR1 LGHDT, CDR2 YNNKEL (reference sequence). This CDR3 comprises 14 residues. V gave up 1 base and J gave up 7 bases; unmatched junction bases: 6. Sequenced by immunoSEQ multiplex PCR; TCRdb stores in-frame clones only, minus some. Of over 200,000 clones listed, about 90% were seen once; the top ten hold less than 4%. The V and J genes are TRBV3-1 (or the pseudogene TRBV3-2) and TRBJ1-2; 7 nucleotides agree with TRBD1. Sample: PBMCs or T cells enriched from blood (not recorded which). The sequence came from a woman in her 30s with acute COVID-19. The CDR3 bases are TGTGCCAGCAGCCAAGGGGAGACAGGGATTGGCTACACCTTC. Protein sequence: CASSQGETGIGYTF.